This TCR beta chain stems from a study of cytomegalovirus exposure and HLA in healthy donors. Across the study: Among 150 million to 200 million T cells, an earlier analysis found 90 million to 130 million unique TCR beta sequences. Study-level findings and limits: 87-base-pair reads could not separate some V segments, including TRBV6-2 and TRBV6-3. In a later analysis, HLA-associated TCR beta chains were more clonally expanded than equally common others.

The germline gives CDR1 MDHEN, CDR2 SYDVKM. The CDR3 contains 14 residues. The trim removed 3 bases at V and 5 bases at J, leaving 7 bases unmatched. About this clone itself: No antigen is known for it.

Primers included in the PCR were 60 Vbeta and 13 Jbeta primers. The data were produced by immunoSEQ multiplex PCR, yet TCRdb's version contains in-frame clones alone and is incomplete. The sample has roughly 150,000 clones; about 80% are singletons. The specimen sequenced was PBMCs. The origin of this receptor is a woman aged 40 to 50 in good health and CMV-seronegative. The chain links TRBV28 to TRBJ2-7, with 7 bases matching TRBD1. DNA of the CDR3: TGTGCCAGCAGTTTGACAGGGCTTTCAGACGAGCAGTACTTC. It encodes CASSLTGLSDEQYF. The full variable domain, with the rest looked up from reference TRBV28 and TRBJ2-7, is DVKVTQSSRYLVKRTGEKVFLECVQDMDHENMFWYRQDPGLGLRLIYFSYDVKMKEKGDIPEGYSVSREKKERFSLILESASTNQTSMYLCASSLTGLSDEQYFGPGTRLTVT.